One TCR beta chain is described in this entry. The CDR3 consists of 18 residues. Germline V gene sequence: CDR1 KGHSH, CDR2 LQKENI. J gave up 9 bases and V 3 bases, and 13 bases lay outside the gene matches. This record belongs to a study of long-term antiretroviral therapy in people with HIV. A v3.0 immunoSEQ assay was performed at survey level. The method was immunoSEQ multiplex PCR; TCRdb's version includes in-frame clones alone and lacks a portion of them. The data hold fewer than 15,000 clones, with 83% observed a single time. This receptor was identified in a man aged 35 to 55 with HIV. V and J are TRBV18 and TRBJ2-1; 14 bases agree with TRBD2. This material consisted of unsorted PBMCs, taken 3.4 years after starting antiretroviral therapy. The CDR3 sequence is CASSPFPTSGRVHVEQFF. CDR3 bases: TGTGCCAGCTCACCTTTTCCGACTAGCGGGAGGGTTCACGTTGAGCAGTTCTTC.